One and the same sample provided the 24 T cell receptor beta chains below, sequenced in a study of patients and donors after allogeneic stem cell transplantation. TCRdb reprocessed the RT-PCR reads via MiXCR and lists one record per CDR3 protein. The sample lists approximately 210,000 distinct CDR3 sequences, 35% to 50% occurring once. The sequenced material came from blood, either unsorted or a sorted T cell fraction (not recorded which). Receptors were obtained from a human donor who was either an allogeneic HSCT recipient or a stem cell or donor lymphocyte infusion donor (not recorded which). It is not recorded whose cells these are; they may come from a transplant donor.

The chain uses TRBV12-3 or TRBV12-4 and TRBJ2-3; 11 bases are a match to TRBD2. CDR3 length: 16 residues. V shed 2 bases, J shed 3 bases, and the junction held 4 bases outside the gene matches. The DNA of the CDR3 is TGTGCCAGCAGTTTACCACTAGCGGGAGCAACAGATACGCAGTATTTT. Amino acids: CASSLPLAGATDTQYF.

This clonotype appeared a few times. J is TRBJ1-1 and V is TRBV12-3 or TRBV12-4; D unresolved. This CDR3 is 18 amino acids long. V gave up 2 bases and J gave up 0 bases, with 19 bases separating them. This CDR3 reads CASSLRPPMGRVNTEAFF. CDR3 DNA: TGTGCCAGCAGTTTACGACCTCCCATGGGAAGAGTGAACACTGAAGCTTTCTTT.

The chain uses TRBV9 and TRBJ2-5; tentative D call: TRBD1 (5 bases). The CDR3 sequence is 16 residues long. Germline CDR1 SGDLS, CDR2 YYNGEE. V gave up 0 bases and J gave up 1 base, with 13 bases separating them. The CDR3, as DNA: TGTGCCAGCAGCGTAGCTCTGGACAAATTCCAAGAGACCCAGTACTTC. Translated: CASSVALDKFQETQYF. Full variable domain (outside the CDR3, taken from reference TRBV9 and TRBJ2-5): DSGVTQTPKHLITATGQRVTLRCSPRSGDLSVYWYQQSLDQGLQFLIQYYNGEERAKGNILERFSAQQFPDLHSELNLSSLELGDSALYFCASSVALDKFQETQYFGPGTRLLVL.

The chain joins TRBV4-1 to TRBJ1-4, with 8 bases matching TRBD1. Germline values: CDR1 MGHRA, CDR2 YSYEKL. Trimming at V came to 1 base and at J to 8 bases, leaving 6 bases not matched to a gene. This CDR3 is built from 15 residues. CDR3 bases: TGCGCCAGCAGCCAAGCAGGGGGCGCGGGGGAAAAACTGTTTTTT. It translates to CASSQAGGAGEKLFF.

This clonotype was detected a few times. The V and J genes are TRBV5-1 and TRBJ2-3; 14 bases line up with TRBD2. Trimming at V came to 4 bases and at J to 4 bases, leaving 8 bases not matched to a gene. Germline CDR1 reads SGHRS; CDR2 reads YFSETQ. This CDR3 spans 17 amino acids. DNA for the CDR3: TGCGCCAGCAGCCCAGTTGGGACTAGCGGGAGCTCAGATACGCAGTATTTT. Translated, it gives CASSPVGTSGSSDTQYF. Full variable domain (missing parts from reference TRBV5-1 and TRBJ2-3): KAGVTQTPRYLIKTRGQQVTLSCSPISGHRSVSWYQQTPGQGLQFLFEYFSETQRNKGNFPGRFSGRQFSNSRSEMNVSTLELGDSALYLCASSPVGTSGSSDTQYFGPGTRLTVL.

V gene TRBV12-3 or TRBV12-4 combines with J gene TRBJ2-1; D unresolved. V was shortened by 4 bases and J by 7 bases, with 17 bases between the two germline ends. This CDR3 is 15 amino acids long. The CDR3 bases are TGTGCCAGCAGTTACAGCTTCTTCGGGCAGAATGAGCAGTTCTTC. This sequence encodes CASSYSFFGQNEQFF.

This clonotype has just a few counts. The chain couples TRBV5-1 to TRBJ2-5; perhaps TRBD1 as D (6 bases). This CDR3 comprises 14 residues. V was shortened by 0 bases and J by 5 bases, with 11 bases between the two germline ends. Germline loops: CDR1 SGHRS, CDR2 YFSETQ. The CDR3 DNA sequence: TGCGCCAGCAGCTTGGATGGGGGCAGGGAGACCCAGTACTTC. It codes for CASSLDGGRETQYF.

V usage is TRBV7-2 and J usage is TRBJ2-4, with D possibly being TRBD1 (6 bases). This CDR3 comprises 17 residues. V was shortened by 5 bases and J by 8 bases, with 25 bases between the two germline ends. Germline lookup yields CDR1 SGHTA and CDR2 FQGNSA. The CDR3 DNA reads as TGTGCCAGCAGCACTACGGTTGCAGGGGCAGAAAGGGACATTCAGTACTTC. Amino acid sequence: CASSTTVAGAERDIQYF. The variable domain in full, completed from reference TRBV7-2 and TRBJ2-4, reads GAGVSQSPSNKVTEKGKDVELRCDPISGHTALYWYRQSLGQGLEFLIYFQGNSAPDKSGLPSDRFSAERTGGSVSTLTIQRTQQEDSAVYLCASSTTVAGAERDIQYFGAGTRLSVL.

This clonotype appeared a few times. The V call is TRBV20-1, the J call TRBJ2-1, with 7 bases identical to TRBD1. J was trimmed by 8 bases and V by 6 bases; bases with no gene match: 10. CDR3 size: 13 residues. Germline V gives CDR1 DFQATT, CDR2 SNEGSKA (reference sequence). The CDR3 coding sequence is TGCAGTGCCAGGGGGACCCAGGTCGATGAGCAGTTCTTC. Translating gives CSARGTQVDEQFF.

This clonotype turned up a few times. The gene calls are TRBV4-1 and TRBJ2-1; 10 bases are a match to TRBD2. The CDR3 consists of 16 residues. Trimming removed 5 bases from V and 6 bases from J; junction bases left unmatched: 10. Per germline, CDR1 MGHRA and CDR2 YSYEKL. In DNA form, the CDR3 reads TGCGCCAGCAGCAAAGCTGCGGGACTAGCGACCAATGAGCAGTTCTTC. Translating it yields CASSKAAGLATNEQFF.

The chain is built from TRBV15 and TRBJ2-1, with D perhaps matching TRBD2 (5 bases). This CDR3 is built from 16 residues. Germline V CDR1 and CDR2: LNHNV, YYDKDF (reference sequence). Trimming cost V 4 bases and J 3 bases, with 16 bases left between them. For the CDR3, the DNA is TGTGCCACCAGCACTTGGATGTCTAGCTACTACAATGAGCAGTTCTTC. Translated, it gives CATSTWMSSYYNEQFF.

The V gene is TRBV29-1, the J gene TRBJ2-3, with D possibly matching TRBD2 (5 bases). There are 12 residues in the CDR3. Germline loops: CDR1 SQVTM, CDR2 ANQGSEA. The ends were cut back, 7 bases at V and 2 bases at J, with 10 bases in the middle. This CDR3 reads CSGRVITDTQYF. The CDR3 bases are TGCAGCGGGCGGGTCATCACAGATACGCAGTATTTT.

This clonotype has just a few counts. The chain joins TRBV28 to TRBJ2-5; D is undetermined. V lost 2 bases and J lost 5, with 15 bases in between. This CDR3 has 15 amino acids. Germline CDR1 is MDHEN and CDR2 is SYDVKM. CDR3 DNA sequence: TGTGCCAGCAGTTTACTGCGAGAGACGGGTGAGACCCAGTACTTC. Translated: CASSLLRETGETQYF.

The J gene is TRBJ1-1, the V gene TRBV15; no reliable D call. V shed 5 bases and J shed 3 bases, with 13 bases lying between them. Per the germline V gene, CDR1 is LNHNV and CDR2 is YYDKDF (reference sequence). The CDR3 consists of 14 residues. The CDR3 here is CATSDGPGDTEAFF. The CDR3 DNA reads TGTGCCACCAGCGACGGGCCCGGAGACACTGAAGCTTTCTTT.

The gene calls are TRBV7-2 and TRBJ1-2; no clear D. The V gene lost 5 bases and the J gene lost 3 bases, with 16 bases spanning the gap. This CDR3 has 15 amino acids. CDR1 and CDR2 from the germline V gene are SGHTA and FQGNSA. CDR3 DNA: TGTGCCAGCAGCCTTCCTCTCCTCCCCTACTATGGCTACACCTTC. Amino acid sequence: CASSLPLLPYYGYTF.

This clonotype came up once. The CDR3 protein is CAWSDWGVMNTEAFF. CDR3 sequence (DNA): TGTGCCTGGAGTGACTGGGGGGTTATGAACACTGAAGCTTTCTTT. This chain connects TRBV30 to TRBJ1-1; possibly TRBD1 for D (5 bases). The germline V and J ends were trimmed by 1 base and 0 bases, with 12 bases remaining between them. The CDR3 loop spans 15 amino acids. The germline CDR1 and CDR2 sequences are GTSNPN and SVGIG (reference sequence).

The chain recombines TRBV15 with TRBJ2-1; D is unresolved. CDR3 size: 15 residues. Trimming cost V 0 bases and J 4 bases, with 10 bases left between them. CDR1 is LNHNV, CDR2 YYDKDF, per germline (reference sequence). DNA for the CDR3: TGTGCCACCAGCAGAGATAAGGTCACTTACAATGAGCAGTTCTTC. Translated, it gives CATSRDKVTYNEQFF.

The chain carries TRBV12-3 or TRBV12-4 and TRBJ1-2; no reliable D call. The CDR3 loop spans 16 amino acids. V shed 7 bases and J shed 8 bases, with 26 bases lying between them. For the CDR3, the DNA is TGTGCCAGCACTTCCCTTCTCGGGTCGTCTGAGTGGGGCTACACCTTC. Encoded protein: CASTSLLGSSEWGYTF.

J is TRBJ1-1 and V is TRBV7-3; no clear D gene. Trimming removed 7 bases at V and 2 bases at J, with 17 bases between. The CDR3 is 15 residues long. Looked up from germline, CDR1 is SGHTA and CDR2 is FQGTGA. The CDR3 DNA follows: TGTGCCAGCACCCCTTATTCGGTAGTTAACACTGAAGCTTTCTTT. Translating it yields CASTPYSVVNTEAFF.

This chain uses TRBV2 with TRBJ1-3; the D is unclear. Trimming pared 2 bases from V and 4 bases from J, leaving 6 bases between. The germline CDR1 and CDR2 sequences are SNHLY and FYNNEI. This CDR3 has 13 residues. CDR3 bases: TGTGCCAGCAGTGAAACAGAAGGAAACACCATATATTTT. Translated: CASSETEGNTIYF.

This clonotype was recorded a few times. The chain joins TRBV6-5 to TRBJ1-6; 7 nucleotides match TRBD1. V shed 5 bases and J 5 bases; nucleotides not matched to a gene: 3. The CDR3 sequence is 14 residues long. Germline CDR1 MNHEY, CDR2 SVGAGI. CDR3 nucleotide sequence: TGTGCCAGCAGTCCAGACAGGGATAATTCACCCCTCCACTTT. Encoded protein: CASSPDRDNSPLHF.

This clonotype appeared a few times. This chain connects TRBV10-2 to TRBJ2-4; either TRBD1 or TRBD2 may fit D (5 bases each). The CDR3 loop spans 18 amino acids. CDR1 and CDR2 from the germline V gene are WSHSY and SAAADI. V was pared by 1 base and J by 0 bases, with 16 bases between. CDR3 region: CASSEWDGENLAKNIQYF. The DNA of the CDR3 is TGCGCCAGCAGTGAGTGGGACGGCGAAAATCTAGCCAAAAACATTCAGTACTTC.

A single count supports this clonotype. This chain joins TRBV25-1 and TRBJ2-7; tentatively, D is TRBD1 or TRBD2 (5 bases each). Germline CDR1 is MGHDK and CDR2 is SYGVNS. Trimming left V 3 bases short and J 5 bases short, with 11 bases between. This CDR3 spans 13 amino acids. The CDR3: CASSEGELHEQYF. In nucleotides, the CDR3 is TGTGCCAGCAGTGAGGGGGAATTGCACGAGCAGTACTTC.

CDR3 residues: CASSDGTSPSYNSPLHF. DNA for the CDR3: TGTGCCAGCAGTGATGGTACGAGCCCATCCTATAATTCACCCCTCCACTTT. This sequence joins TRBV2 and TRBJ1-6; D gene uncertain. The germline V and J ends were trimmed by 3 bases and 1 base, with 13 bases remaining between them. The length of the CDR3 is 17 residues. Germline CDR1 SNHLY, CDR2 FYNNEI.